This TCR beta chain comes out of a study of beta chain features in type 1 diabetes. The CDR3 covers 15 residues. V dropped 4 bases and J dropped 1; count of bases not matched to a gene: 4. Germline assignment: CDR1 GTSNPN and CDR2 SVGIG (reference sequence). Study-wide points: Type 1 diabetes patients had moderately but significantly shorter TCRB CDR3s in all four CD4+ subsets.

Notes on this clone: Its antigen is still unknown.

The entirety of the isolated RNA underwent reverse transcription, so expressed TCRB transcripts were sequenced. Profiling relied on immunoSEQ multiplex PCR, and the TCRdb table lists in-frame clones only, not all of them. The data show hundreds of thousands of clones, around 15% seen once. Sequencing input: naive CD4+ T cells from blood. J is TRBJ2-3 and V is TRBV30; TRBD2 matches 11 bases. The origin of this receptor is a young man with type 1 diabetes. The CDR3 loop reads CAWNLLAGGTDTQYF. The CDR3 bases are TGTGCCTGGAATTTACTAGCGGGAGGCACAGATACGCAGTATTTT.